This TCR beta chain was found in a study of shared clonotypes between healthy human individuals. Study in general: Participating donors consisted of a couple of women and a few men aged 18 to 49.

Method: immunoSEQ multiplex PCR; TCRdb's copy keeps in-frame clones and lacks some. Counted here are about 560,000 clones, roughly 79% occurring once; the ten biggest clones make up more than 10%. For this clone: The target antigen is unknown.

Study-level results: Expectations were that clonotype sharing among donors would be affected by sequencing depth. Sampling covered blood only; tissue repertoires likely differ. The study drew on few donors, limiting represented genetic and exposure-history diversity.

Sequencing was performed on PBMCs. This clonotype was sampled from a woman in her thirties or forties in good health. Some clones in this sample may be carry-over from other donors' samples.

The CDR3 protein is CASTSPTVSYGYTF. Here the CDR3 DNA reads TGTGCCAGCACCTCCCCGACCGTGAGTTATGGCTACACCTTC. V gene TRBV6-6 combines with J gene TRBJ1-2; no definite D call. The V end was cut by 7 bases, the J end by 5 bases, with 17 bases between. Germline V gives CDR1 MNHNY, CDR2 SVGAGI (reference sequence). CDR3 length equals 14 residues.